These T cell receptor beta chains were read from a single sample in a study of T cell responses to AZD1222 COVID-19 vaccine. Here immunoSEQ multiplex PCR was the method, and the copy in TCRdb shows in-frame clones only, minus some. The data hold approximately 130,000 clones, with over 85% observed a single time. The sequenced sample was peripheral blood, obtained on day 0 of AZD1222 vaccination. The source of these receptors is an adult in good health. The CDR3 runs from the conserved cysteine through the conserved F or W. Each record gives: V gene, clone size, J gene, D gene, CDR3 protein, CDR3 DNA. The D gene is left open where the match is weak. Clone size is shown for a subset of rows, as once, few, many or a class of expanded clone.

TRBV4-1	-	TRBJ2-7	TRBD2	CASSQDRAGAGEQYF	TGCGCCAGCAGCCAAGATAGAGCGGGAGCGGGAGAGCAGTACTTC
TRBV19	-	TRBJ1-2	TRBD1	CASSIAQGGYGYTF	TGTGCCAGTAGTATAGCACAGGGGGGCTATGGCTACACCTTC
TRBV5-1	-	TRBJ2-1	-	CASSYRSPYNEQFF	TGCGCCAGCAGCTATCGCTCCCCCTACAATGAGCAGTTCTTC
TRBV2	-	TRBJ1-1	-	CASSEPKGKTEAFF	TGTGCCAGCAGTGAGCCGAAAGGGAAGACTGAAGCTTTCTTT
TRBV28	-	TRBJ1-5	-	CASSFDPTGYSNQPQHF	TGTGCCAGCAGTTTCGACCCAACAGGATATAGCAATCAGCCCCAGCATTTT
TRBV30	-	TRBJ1-4	-	CAWSSILGSGTNEKLFF	TGTGCCTGGAGTTCCATTTTAGGGTCGGGGACTAATGAAAAACTGTTTTTT
TRBV19	-	TRBJ1-2	-	CASRDYNYGYTF	TGTGCCAGTAGGGATTATAACTATGGCTACACCTTC
TRBV5-1	-	TRBJ2-7	TRBD1	CASCSGTGGRNEQYF	TGCGCCAGCTGCAGCGGGACAGGGGGCAGAAACGAGCAGTACTTC
TRBV6-5	-	TRBJ1-5	-	CASTIFRDSNQPQHF	TGTGCCAGCACTATATTCCGGGACAGCAATCAGCCCCAGCATTTT
TRBV6-5	-	TRBJ1-1	TRBD1	CVSSPAAGGTEAFF	TGTGTCAGCAGCCCGGCGGCAGGGGGCACTGAAGCTTTCTTT
TRBV7-9	-	TRBJ1-1	-	CASSSQHLGEAFF	TGTGCCAGCAGCTCGCAACACCTGGGGGAAGCTTTCTTT
TRBV28	-	TRBJ2-5	TRBD1	CASKSGQGGSLETQYF	TGTGCCAGCAAATCGGGACAGGGCGGGTCATTGGAGACCCAGTACTTC
TRBV4-1	-	TRBJ1-1	TRBD1	CASSQQQGSGTEAFF	TGCGCCAGCAGCCAGCAACAGGGGTCGGGCACTGAAGCTTTCTTT
TRBV5-4	-	TRBJ2-3	TRBD1	CASSTGGRRTDTQYF	TGTGCCAGCAGCACAGGGGGTAGGCGCACAGATACGCAGTATTTT
TRBV5-1	-	TRBJ2-1	TRBD1	CASSLEGTGTDYAFF	TGCGCCAGCAGCTTGGAAGGGACAGGGACGGATTATGCGTTCTTC
TRBV4-1	once	TRBJ1-5	-	CASSQKPSFGDQPQHF	TGCGCCAGCAGCCAGAAACCCTCCTTCGGGGATCAGCCCCAGCATTTT
TRBV28	-	TRBJ1-5	-	CASIPGASNQPQHF	TGTGCCAGCATCCCGGGGGCAAGTAATCAGCCCCAGCATTTT
TRBV15	once	TRBJ1-3	-	CATSRGTFSGNTIYF	TGTGCCACCAGCAGAGGGACTTTTTCTGGAAACACCATATATTTT
TRBV7-9	-	TRBJ1-5	TRBD1	CASSPTGAGQPQHF	TGTGCCAGCAGCCCGACAGGGGCGGGTCAGCCCCAGCATTTT
TRBV12-5	once	TRBJ2-3	-	CASAAGQQTDTQYF	TGTGCTAGTGCCGCGGGACAGCAGACAGATACGCAGTATTTT
TRBV7-9	-	TRBJ1-2	TRBD1	CASSLGRQGPARGYTF	TGTGCCAGCAGTTTAGGGAGACAGGGGCCGGCGAGGGGCTACACCTTC
TRBV28	once	TRBJ1-1	-	CASTQLAEAFF	TGTGCCAGCACCCAACTAGCTGAAGCTTTCTTT
TRBV9	-	TRBJ2-3	TRBD2	CASSLRPGLAGALIGTDTQYF	TGTGCCAGCAGCTTACGACCGGGACTAGCGGGAGCCCTCATCGGGACAGATACGCAGTATTTT
TRBV28	-	TRBJ2-1	-	CASVAGASYNEQFF	TGTGCCAGCGTGGCAGGAGCTTCCTACAATGAGCAGTTCTTC
TRBV29-1	-	TRBJ2-1	TRBD2	CSVAGTSGTSNEQFF	TGCAGCGTTGCCGGGACTAGCGGGACCTCTAATGAGCAGTTCTTC
TRBV6-5	-	TRBJ2-7	TRBD2	CASSTTGTSVYEQYF	TGTGCCAGCAGCACCACCGGGACTAGCGTTTACGAGCAGTACTTC
TRBV7-3	-	TRBJ2-1	TRBD1	CASSERRGTGLDEQFF	TGTGCCAGCAGCGAACGGCGTGGGACAGGGTTGGATGAGCAGTTCTTC
TRBV7-2	-	TRBJ2-1	-	CASSPDGAYNEQFF	TGTGCCAGCAGCCCCGACGGGGCCTACAATGAGCAGTTCTTC
TRBV6-6	-	TRBJ1-2	-	CASSPGPATGYTF	TGTGCCAGCAGTCCGGGACCCGCGACAGGCTACACCTTC
TRBV28	once	TRBJ2-5	-	CASRKAGQQETQYF	TGTGCCAGCAGAAAAGCCGGACAGCAAGAGACCCAGTACTTC
TRBV7-9	-	TRBJ1-3	-	CASSLAGNTIYF	TGTGCCAGCAGCTTAGCTGGAAACACCATATATTTT
TRBV5-1	-	TRBJ2-6	-	CASSFSSGANVLTF	TGCGCCAGCAGCTTTAGTTCTGGGGCCAACGTCCTGACTTTC
TRBV7-9	-	TRBJ1-2	TRBD1	CASSSDRDHGYTF	TGTGCCAGCAGCTCGGACAGGGACCATGGCTACACCTTC
TRBV27	-	TRBJ1-2	-	CASSQGTLALNYGYTF	TGTGCCAGCAGTCAAGGGACGTTGGCACTTAACTATGGCTACACCTTC
TRBV24-1	-	TRBJ2-5	-	CATSDYQETQYF	TGTGCCACCAGTGATTACCAAGAGACCCAGTACTTC
TRBV6-2/TRBV6-3	-	TRBJ2-1	TRBD1	CASSHTDRGGNEQFF	TGTGCCAGCAGCCATACGGACAGGGGTGGCAATGAGCAGTTCTTC
TRBV19	-	TRBJ2-1	-	CASRFTRGTYNEQFF	TGTGCCAGTAGATTTACCAGGGGAACCTACAATGAGCAGTTCTTC
TRBV9	-	TRBJ1-1	TRBD1	CASSHKDRASEAFF	TGTGCCAGCAGTCATAAGGACAGGGCATCTGAAGCTTTCTTT
TRBV13	-	TRBJ1-3	TRBD1	CASSLDRGRGNTIYF	TGTGCCAGCAGCCTGGACAGGGGGCGTGGAAACACCATATATTTT
TRBV29-1	-	TRBJ1-2	-	CSVDGRGRGYGYTF	TGCAGCGTTGACGGTCGGGGGAGGGGCTATGGCTACACCTTC
TRBV20-1	once	TRBJ2-7	TRBD1	CSASLGQPPYEQYF	TGCAGTGCTAGTCTGGGACAGCCTCCCTACGAGCAGTACTTC
TRBV7-8	-	TRBJ1-2	TRBD1	CASSTNQGAGYGYTF	TGTGCCAGCAGCACTAACCAGGGGGCCGGGTATGGCTACACCTTC
TRBV5-1	-	TRBJ2-1	-	CASSLLGSSYNEQFF	TGCGCCAGCAGCTTACTGGGTAGCTCCTACAATGAGCAGTTCTTC
TRBV21-1	-	TRBJ2-5	-	CALPHGRTSGSHQETQYF	TGTGCCCTACCCCACGGAAGAACTAGCGGGAGTCATCAAGAGACCCAGTACTTC
TRBV7-9	-	TRBJ2-3	-	CASSLGGTSTDTQYF	TGTGCCAGCAGCTTAGGCGGGACTAGCACAGATACGCAGTATTTT
TRBV5-5	-	TRBJ1-1	-	CASSLGSIAGADTEAFF	TGTGCCAGCAGCTTGGGTAGCATAGCAGGGGCGGACACTGAAGCTTTCTTT
TRBV5-5	-	TRBJ1-1	TRBD1	CASSFWGQLNTEAFF	TGTGCCAGCAGCTTTTGGGGACAGCTCAACACTGAAGCTTTCTTT
TRBV19	-	TRBJ1-1	TRBD1	CASSTGQVNTEAFF	TGTGCCAGTAGTACCGGACAGGTGAACACTGAAGCTTTCTTT
TRBV6-2/TRBV6-3	-	TRBJ2-1	TRBD1	CASSRTGGNEQFF	TGTGCCAGCAGCCGTACAGGGGGCAATGAGCAGTTCTTC
TRBV29-1	-	TRBJ1-2	-	CSVASREGYTF	TGCAGCGTTGCGTCCAGGGAAGGCTACACCTTC
TRBV7-2	-	TRBJ1-2	-	CASSFLALNSGDYGYTF	TGTGCCAGCAGCTTCCTTGCCCTAAACTCCGGGGACTATGGCTACACCTTC
TRBV30	once	TRBJ2-7	TRBD2	CAWSVRGGTYEQYF	TGTGCCTGGAGTGTCCGGGGAGGGACCTACGAGCAGTACTTC
TRBV7-9	once	TRBJ1-2	-	CASSLLQGWDGYTF	TGTGCCAGCAGTCTACTGCAGGGATGGGATGGCTACACCTTC
TRBV11-2	-	TRBJ1-2	-	CASSTPGLGYTF	TGTGCCAGCAGCACCCCGGGACTCGGCTACACCTTC
TRBV5-6	-	TRBJ1-1	-	CASSPPWGNTEAFF	TGTGCCAGCAGCCCACCTTGGGGAAACACTGAAGCTTTCTTT
TRBV24-1	once	TRBJ1-2	-	CATSEGGPNYGYTF	TGTGCCACCAGTGAGGGGGGCCCTAACTATGGCTACACCTTC
TRBV7-2	-	TRBJ1-3	TRBD1	CASSKRGTGVTGNTIYF	TGTGCCAGCAGCAAAAGGGGGACAGGGGTGACTGGAAACACCATATATTTT
TRBV28	-	TRBJ2-1	TRBD2	CASSSGTSGRANEQFF	TGTGCCAGCAGTTCCGGGACTAGCGGGAGGGCGAATGAGCAGTTCTTC
TRBV2	-	TRBJ1-6	TRBD1	CASSPDRGRNSPLHF	TGTGCCAGCAGTCCAGACAGGGGTAGAAATTCACCCCTCCACTTT
TRBV6-5	-	TRBJ1-4	-	CASSYSFSSLNEKLFF	TGTGCCAGCAGTTACTCGTTCTCAAGCCTAAATGAAAAACTGTTTTTT